The sequence of this T cell receptor (beta chain) was determined in a study of siplizumab effects on memory and regulatory T cells. Regarding the study as a whole: Only a minority of proliferating CD4+ or CD8+ clones had an assignable naive or memory phenotype, with roughly 75-97% lacking one.

Germline CDR1 reads LNHDA; CDR2 reads SQIVND (reference sequence). Trimming left V 4 bases short and J 3 bases short, with 10 bases between. The CDR3 runs 15 residues. The data were produced by immunoSEQ multiplex PCR, yet TCRdb's version contains in-frame clones alone and is incomplete. The repertoire holds 45,000 to 60,000 clones, with roughly 87% as singletons. Sequencing of unstimulated naive, memory, effector memory and TEMRA subsets was performed in three donor pairs. About this clone itself: The antigen is undetermined.

This TCR was sampled from a human donor in good health. The V and J genes are TRBV19 and TRBJ2-6, with D unresolved. Sequencing was done on a sample of naive CD8+ T cells sorted from blood. The CDR3 coding sequence is TGTGCCAGTAGTAGTGGGCCCAGTGGGGCCAACGTCCTGACTTTC. Amino acid sequence: CASSSGPSGANVLTF.